These 30 T cell receptor beta chains were all obtained from the same sample, sequenced in a study of siplizumab effects on memory and regulatory T cells. Researchers maintained the mixed lymphocyte reaction cells in coculture at 37°C for approximately six days. The protocol was immunoSEQ multiplex PCR, while the TCRdb copy is restricted to in-frame clones and leaves out a portion. The sample lists 13,000 or so clones, approximately 39% seen once, with around 9.1% in the top ten. For these receptors, no antigen is known. The source material was CFSE-low (dividing) CD8+ T cells sorted from an allogeneic mixed lymphocyte reaction. These receptors came from a human donor in good health; the cells came from an allogeneic mixed lymphocyte reaction.

The chain joins TRBV7-9 to TRBJ2-7, with 7 positions matching TRBD1. After removal of 5 bases from V and 3 bases from J, the junction contained 7 bases not matched to a gene. CDR1 is SEHNR, CDR2 FQNEAQ, per germline (reference sequence). The CDR3 extends over 14 amino acids. The CDR3 coding sequence is TGTGCCAGCAGCCCTGACAGGGTGATCTACGAGCAGTACTTC. Translation: CASSPDRVIYEQYF.

This clone was detected only a few times. The V and J genes are TRBV5-4 and TRBJ1-2; TRBD1 aligns across 7 bases. CDR1 is SGHNT and CDR2 is YYREEE in the germline V gene (reference sequence). This CDR3 has 14 amino acids. J lost 5 bases, V lost 4 bases, and 8 bases had no gene match. Written as DNA, the CDR3 is TGTGCCAGCAGCACGGGACAGACTTTATATGGCTACACCTTC. This translates into CASSTGQTLYGYTF.

The chain has TRBV4-1 and TRBJ2-7; 9 bases agree with TRBD1. CDR3 size: 16 residues. Germline V gives CDR1 MGHRA, CDR2 YSYEKL. Trimming cost V 5 bases and J 6 bases; bases outside gene matches: 14. CDR3 sequence: CASSTEGGTGTSEQYF. CDR3 DNA sequence: TGCGCCAGCAGCACTGAGGGGGGGACAGGGACTTCCGAGCAGTACTTC.

By sample share, this clone is medium-sized. The chain has TRBV5-6 and TRBJ1-1; D unclear. Germline CDR1 and CDR2: SGHDT and YYEEEE. CDR3 length equals 15 residues. The germline V and J ends were trimmed by 0 bases and 1 base, with 10 bases remaining between them. The CDR3 spells CASSLGLPGNTEAFF. Here the CDR3 DNA reads TGTGCCAGCAGCTTGGGACTTCCAGGGAACACTGAAGCTTTCTTT. Looking up the rest from reference TRBV5-6 and TRBJ1-1 gives the full variable domain: DAGVTQSPTHLIKTRGQQVTLRCSPKSGHDTVSWYQQALGQGPQFIFQYYEEEERQRGNFPDRFSGHQFPNYSSELNVNALLLGDSALYLCASSLGLPGNTEAFFGQGTRLTVV.

The V call is TRBV4-3, the J call TRBJ1-5, with TRBD1 matching over 9 bases. From germline, CDR1 is LGHNA and CDR2 YSLEER. There are 15 residues in the CDR3. V shed 5 bases, J shed 3 bases, and the junction held 5 bases outside the gene matches. CDR3 sequence (DNA): TGCGCCAGCAGCGCTTACAGGGGGCCCAATCAGCCCCAGCATTTT. Amino acid sequence: CASSAYRGPNQPQHF.

The chain has TRBV5-4 and TRBJ2-1; D possibly uses TRBD1 or TRBD2 (6 bases each). V lost 2 bases to trimming and J lost 2 bases, with 11 bases between them. Germline V gene lookup returns CDR1 SGHNT and CDR2 YYREEE (reference sequence). The CDR3 covers 15 residues. The DNA of the CDR3 is TGTGCCAGCAGCTTCTTGGGGGGCCCCTACAATGAGCAGTTCTTC. It yields the protein CASSFLGGPYNEQFF. The full variable domain, in which reference TRBV5-4 and TRBJ2-1 provide the parts outside the CDR3, is ETGVTQSPTHLIKTRGQQVTLRCSSQSGHNTVSWYQQALGQGPQFIFQYYREEENGRGNFPPRFSGLQFPNYSSELNVNALELDDSALYLCASSFLGGPYNEQFFGPGTRLTVL.

This clone was counted many times. V gene TRBV6-1 combines with J gene TRBJ1-5; D remains ambiguous. V lost 4 bases, J lost 3 bases, and 13 bases lay in between. Per germline, CDR1 MNHNS and CDR2 SASEGT. The CDR3 runs to 15 residues. The chain's CDR3 is CASSVWQAFNQPQHF. For the CDR3, the DNA is TGTGCCAGCAGTGTTTGGCAGGCCTTCAATCAGCCCCAGCATTTT.

V and J are TRBV4-1 and TRBJ2-7; 12 positions match TRBD2. The V gene end was trimmed by 5 bases and the J gene end by 2 bases; junction bases not matched to a gene: 4. CDR3 length equals 15 residues. Germline loops: CDR1 MGHRA, CDR2 YSYEKL. The CDR3 protein is CASSFSSGGAYEQYF. As DNA, the CDR3 is TGCGCCAGCAGCTTTTCTAGCGGGGGGGCCTACGAGCAGTACTTC.

This clone ranks as medium-sized. The gene calls are TRBV7-6 and TRBJ1-3; tentative D call: TRBD1 (6 bases). This CDR3 region has 17 residues. V lost 1 base and J 0 bases, leaving 13 bases between the germline ends. The germline V gene has CDR1 SGHVS and CDR2 FNYEAQ. CDR3 in amino acids: CASSLVLQGSSGNTIYF. DNA for the CDR3: TGTGCCAGCAGCTTAGTACTTCAGGGGAGCTCTGGAAACACCATATATTTT.

The rearrangement uses TRBV7-9 and TRBJ2-1; 8 bases align to TRBD1. The V gene end was trimmed by 8 bases and the J gene end by 0 bases; junction bases not matched to a gene: 3. Per germline, CDR1 SEHNR and CDR2 FQNEAQ (reference sequence). The CDR3 is 14 residues long. This chain's CDR3 is CASDGTGSYNEQFF. DNA for the CDR3: TGTGCCAGCGACGGGACAGGCTCCTACAATGAGCAGTTCTTC.

The chain employs TRBV15 and TRBJ1-3; D is undetermined. The CDR3 sequence is 16 residues long. Germline V gene lookup returns CDR1 LNHNV and CDR2 YYDKDF (reference sequence). The germline V and J ends were trimmed by 0 bases and 0 bases, with 9 bases remaining between them. As DNA, the CDR3 is TGTGCCACCAGCAGAGACCCAGCTTCCTCTGGAAACACCATATATTTT. Translation: CATSRDPASSGNTIYF.

This clone is judged medium-sized. The V call is TRBV18, the J call TRBJ1-3; D remains ambiguous. V was shortened by 2 bases and J by 3 bases, with 14 bases between the two germline ends. Germline CDR1 is KGHSH and CDR2 is LQKENI. The CDR3 is 16 residues long. The CDR3 region has the DNA TGTGCCAGCTCACCATTCTTTGGCCAAAGTGGAAACACCATATATTTT. Its translation: CASSPFFGQSGNTIYF.

The chain is built from TRBV5-5 and TRBJ2-7; no clear D. V lost 0 bases and J 4 bases, leaving 8 bases between the germline ends. This CDR3 contains 13 residues. The V gene's germline CDR1 is SGHKS and CDR2 YYEKEE (reference sequence). The CDR3 region is CASSLGVGYEQYF. The CDR3 bases are TGTGCCAGCAGCTTGGGGGTCGGGTACGAGCAGTACTTC.

V usage is TRBV30 and J usage is TRBJ2-7; possibly TRBD1 for D (6 bases). The germline V gene has CDR1 GTSNPN and CDR2 SVGIG (reference sequence). The ends were cut back, 3 bases at V and 3 bases at J, with 12 bases in the middle. The CDR3 runs to 13 residues. The CDR3 region has the DNA TGTGCCTGGAGCGCAGGGGCGTACTACGAGCAGTACTTC. It specifies CAWSAGAYYEQYF.

This chain links TRBV27 with TRBJ2-1, with TRBD2 as a possible D gene (6 bases). The V end lost 3 bases, the J end lost 5 bases, and 11 bases lay between the germline ends. Looked up from germline, CDR1 is MNHEY and CDR2 is SMNVEV (reference sequence). The CDR3 is 14 amino acids. CDR3 residues: CASSLLARDNEQFF. CDR3 DNA sequence: TGTGCCAGCAGTTTGCTAGCGCGGGACAATGAGCAGTTCTTC.

Here the CDR3 reads CASSPVGGRLETQYF. Here the CDR3 DNA reads TGTGCCAGTAGCCCAGTGGGAGGGCGACTAGAGACCCAGTACTTC. This sequence joins TRBV19 and TRBJ2-5; 7 bases line up with TRBD2. The V segment lost 6 bases and the J segment 4 bases; nucleotides outside the gene matches: 11. This CDR3 region has 15 residues. CDR1 is LNHDA and CDR2 is SQIVND in the germline V gene (reference sequence). Drawing the rest from reference TRBV19 and TRBJ2-5, the complete variable domain is DGGITQSPKYLFRKEGQNVTLSCEQNLNHDAMYWYRQDPGQGLRLIYYSQIVNDFQKGDIAEGYSVSREKKESFPLTVTSAQKNPTAFYLCASSPVGGRLETQYFGPGTRLLVL.

The chain recombines TRBV11-2 with TRBJ2-2; D unresolved. Trimming left V 1 base short and J 0 bases short, with 6 bases between. The CDR3 has 15 amino acids. Germline assignment: CDR1 SGHAT and CDR2 FQNNGV. The CDR3 sequence: CASSLGSANTGELFF. The CDR3 bases are TGTGCCAGCAGCTTAGGATCTGCGAACACCGGGGAGCTGTTTTTT.

This clone has a handful of counts. The V gene is TRBV30, the J gene TRBJ2-7; D possibly corresponds to TRBD2 (5 bases). CDR3 length equals 13 residues. CDR1 GTSNPN and CDR2 SVGIG come from the germline V gene (reference sequence). V lost 4 bases and J lost 0, with 10 bases in between. CDR3 sequence (DNA): TGTGCCTGGATCGGGGAGAGCTCCTACGAGCAGTACTTC. Its protein product is CAWIGESSYEQYF. Filled out from reference TRBV30 and TRBJ2-7, the complete variable domain reads SQTIHQWPATLVQPVGSPLSLECTVEGTSNPNLYWYRQAAGRGLQLLFYSVGIGQISSEVPQNLSASRPQDRQFILSSKKLLLSDSGFYLCAWIGESSYEQYFGPGTRLTVT.

This chain joins TRBV4-1 and TRBJ2-4; the D call may be TRBD1 or TRBD2 (5 bases each). The germline V gene has CDR1 MGHRA and CDR2 YSYEKL. There are 16 residues in the CDR3. Trimming removed 1 base from V and 0 bases from J, with 10 bases in between. The CDR3 sequence is CASSQGTSGAKNIQYF. CDR3 DNA: TGCGCCAGCAGCCAAGGGACAAGCGGAGCCAAAAACATTCAGTACTTC.

Only one count was recorded for this clone. The chain uses TRBV5-1 and TRBJ2-7, with TRBD1 matching 12 bases. Germline CDR1 reads SGHRS; CDR2 reads YFSETQ. J lost 4 bases, V lost 3 bases, and 11 bases had no gene match. The CDR3 extends over 17 amino acids. Written as DNA, the CDR3 is TGCGCCAGCAGCTCCGGGACAGGGGGCCGGGCGGTATACGAGCAGTACTTC. Its translation: CASSSGTGGRAVYEQYF. Variable domain in full (rest from reference TRBV5-1 and TRBJ2-7): KAGVTQTPRYLIKTRGQQVTLSCSPISGHRSVSWYQQTPGQGLQFLFEYFSETQRNKGNFPGRFSGRQFSNSRSEMNVSTLELGDSALYLCASSSGTGGRAVYEQYFGPGTRLTVT.

The chain combines TRBV5-6 with TRBJ1-2; 10 bases are shared with TRBD1. The germline gives CDR1 SGHDT, CDR2 YYEEEE. The CDR3 is 16 residues long. The J segment lost 8 bases and the V segment lost 3 bases, leaving 13 bases of the junction unmatched. The chain's CDR3 is CASSSWDRGLSHGYTF. In DNA form, the CDR3 reads TGTGCCAGCAGCTCATGGGACAGGGGACTCTCTCACGGCTACACCTTC.

The chain links TRBV7-3 to TRBJ2-7, with TRBD2 identical over 10 bases. V was clipped by 2 bases and J by 3 bases; unmatched bases: 7. Germline V CDR1 and CDR2: SGHTA, FQGTGA. The CDR3 is 16 amino acids. The CDR3: CASSLAVGLANYEQYF. The CDR3 DNA reads as TGTGCCAGCAGCTTAGCCGTGGGACTAGCGAACTACGAGCAGTACTTC.

The rearrangement uses TRBV27 and TRBJ1-1; 11 nucleotides line up with TRBD1. Unmatched junction bases numbered 9, after V lost 5 bases and J lost 10 bases. This CDR3 region has 14 residues. Germline values: CDR1 MNHEY, CDR2 SMNVEV (reference sequence). CDR3 protein: CASSPPGQGDGAFF. The CDR3 DNA reads as TGTGCCAGCAGTCCCCCGGGACAGGGGGACGGAGCTTTCTTT.

This clone was detected once. J is TRBJ1-1 and V is TRBV5-4; TRBD1 matches 9 bases. CDR1 is SGHNT, CDR2 YYREEE, per germline (reference sequence). With V trimmed by 4 bases and J by 4 bases, 2 bases remained unmatched. The CDR3 length is 13 residues. CDR3: CASSRTGVTEAFF. As DNA, the CDR3 is TGTGCCAGCAGCCGGACAGGGGTCACTGAAGCTTTCTTT. The full variable domain, in which reference TRBV5-4 and TRBJ1-1 provide the parts outside the CDR3, is ETGVTQSPTHLIKTRGQQVTLRCSSQSGHNTVSWYQQALGQGPQFIFQYYREEENGRGNFPPRFSGLQFPNYSSELNVNALELDDSALYLCASSRTGVTEAFFGQGTRLTVV.

DNA of the CDR3: TGTGCCAGTAGTATATTTCTAGCGGGAGGGTCCTACAATGAGCAGTTCTTC. It is translated as CASSIFLAGGSYNEQFF. V is TRBV19 and J is TRBJ2-1; 12 bases align to TRBD2. The germline V gene encodes CDR1 LNHDA and CDR2 SQIVND (reference sequence). The CDR3 runs to 17 residues. V lost 2 bases and J lost 1; bases outside the gene matches: 3. Combining the CDR3 with reference TRBV19 and TRBJ2-1 gives the whole variable domain DGGITQSPKYLFRKEGQNVTLSCEQNLNHDAMYWYRQDPGQGLRLIYYSQIVNDFQKGDIAEGYSVSREKKESFPLTVTSAQKNPTAFYLCASSIFLAGGSYNEQFFGPGTRLTVL.

CDR3 nucleotide sequence: TGTGCCAGCAGTTTTTTTGGCTCCTACGAGCAGTACTTC. This translates into CASSFFGSYEQYF. The V and J genes are TRBV27 and TRBJ2-7, with D uncertain. The V end was cut by 3 bases, the J end by 0 bases, with 6 bases between. This CDR3 contains 13 residues. From germline, CDR1 is MNHEY and CDR2 SMNVEV (reference sequence).

This clone is medium-sized by share. The chain links TRBV5-8 to TRBJ2-1; D is unresolved. The V end was cut by 4 bases, the J end by 0 bases, with 8 bases between. Germline V CDR1 and CDR2: SGHTS, YDEGEE. The CDR3 has 14 amino acids. The CDR3: CASSPRRSYNEQFF. DNA for the CDR3: TGTGCCAGCAGCCCCCGTCGCTCCTACAATGAGCAGTTCTTC.

The J gene is TRBJ2-5, the V gene TRBV27; D not resolved. The J call is doubtful: the DNA matches TRBJ2-7 better. The CDR3 length is 14 residues. The germline gives CDR1 MNHEY, CDR2 SMNVEV (reference sequence). The CDR3 sequence is CASSLIPRIDEQYF. The DNA of the CDR3 is TGTGCCAGCAGTTTAATCCCTCGTATAGACGAGCAGTACTTC.

The gene calls are TRBV27 and TRBJ2-3; 7 bases map to TRBD1. V gave up 6 bases and J gave up 3 bases; unmatched junction bases: 9. The germline gives CDR1 MNHEY, CDR2 SMNVEV (reference sequence). The CDR3 totals 15 residues. Here the CDR3 reads CASRPGTANTDTQYF. The CDR3 DNA sequence: TGTGCCAGCAGACCAGGGACAGCCAATACAGATACGCAGTATTTT.

V usage is TRBV19 and J usage is TRBJ1-3; D remains ambiguous. CDR3 length: 15 residues. Per the germline V gene, CDR1 is LNHDA and CDR2 is SQIVND (reference sequence). The V end was cut by 2 bases, the J end by 0 bases, with 8 bases between. The CDR3 sequence is CASSIFRLSGNTIYF. CDR3 in DNA: TGTGCCAGTAGTATATTCAGGCTCTCTGGAAACACCATATATTTT.